These 26 T cell receptor beta chains came from one sample sequenced in a study of blood T cell repertoires in COVID-19. Repertoires were generated with immunoSEQ multiplex PCR, while TCRdb's copy carries only in-frame clones and drops some. The sample has some 200,000 clones; 85% to 90% are singletons. The sequencing input was peripheral blood. The receptors were sampled from a man at least 80 years old with acute or convalescent COVID-19.

The chain has TRBV3-1 (or the pseudogene TRBV3-2) and TRBJ2-7, with a tentative D call TRBD2 (6 bases). The length of the CDR3 is 14 residues. V lost 4 bases and J lost 1, with 11 bases in between. The V gene's germline CDR1 is LGHDT and CDR2 YNNKEL (reference sequence). This chain's CDR3 is CASSPGGVSYEQYF. CDR3 DNA sequence: TGTGCCAGCAGCCCCGGGGGTGTTTCCTACGAGCAGTACTTC.

The chain recombines TRBV7-9 with TRBJ1-4; maybe TRBD1 (5 bases). Trimming cost V 2 bases and J 11 bases, with 9 bases left between them. Germline V gene sequence: CDR1 SEHNR, CDR2 FQNEAQ (reference sequence). This CDR3 has 12 amino acids. CDR3 loop: CASSLYPGKLFF. The CDR3, as DNA: TGTGCCAGCAGCTTATACCCAGGGAAACTGTTTTTT.

The rearrangement uses TRBV3-1 (or the pseudogene TRBV3-2) and TRBJ2-3, with D unresolved. The germline V gene encodes CDR1 LGHDT and CDR2 YNNKEL (reference sequence). CDR3 length: 12 amino acids. Trimming stripped 1 base from V and 10 bases from J, with 9 bases between. The CDR3 sequence is CASSQGHVAQYF. The CDR3 nucleotides read TGTGCCAGCAGCCAAGGGCACGTCGCGCAGTATTTT.

Points on this clone: One end of the junction is discordant with germline, which a read error may explain. The genes are TRBV3-1 (or the pseudogene TRBV3-2) and TRBJ2-1; D is perhaps TRBD2 (7 bases). Germline loops: CDR1 LGHDT, CDR2 YNNKEL (reference sequence). The CDR3 is made up of 14 amino acids. The CDR3 DNA reads as TGTGCCAGCACCCAACGGGGGGCAGGGAATGAGCAGTTCTTC. Translation: CASTQRGAGNEQFF.

V usage is TRBV28 and J usage is TRBJ2-7; 8 bases agree with TRBD1. This CDR3 contains 18 residues. CDR1 MDHEN and CDR2 SYDVKM come from the germline V gene. Trimming at V came to 4 bases and at J to 3 bases, leaving 17 bases not matched to a gene. CDR3 protein: CASSSSSLDRQGFYEQYF. The DNA of the CDR3 is TGTGCCAGCAGTTCCTCCTCCCTCGATCGACAGGGGTTCTACGAGCAGTACTTC.

This rearrangement joins TRBV7-2 to TRBJ2-5; 7 bases are shared with TRBD2. The CDR3 runs to 16 residues. Germline V gene lookup returns CDR1 SGHTA and CDR2 FQGNSA. Trimming cost V 1 base and J 2 bases; bases outside gene matches: 7. CDR3 loop: CASSLVSREGQETQYF. Here the CDR3 DNA reads TGTGCCAGCAGCTTAGTTTCCAGGGAGGGGCAAGAGACCCAGTACTTC.

The chain recombines TRBV27 with TRBJ2-7, with 15 bases identical to TRBD2. CDR1 and CDR2 from the germline V gene are MNHEY and SMNVEV (reference sequence). V was clipped by 3 bases and J by 6 bases; unmatched bases: 3. The CDR3 length is 15 residues. CDR3 sequence: CASSFRGLAGGEQYF. Here the CDR3 DNA reads TGTGCCAGCAGTTTTCGGGGACTAGCGGGAGGCGAGCAGTACTTC.

This chain joins TRBV7-8 and TRBJ2-3; TRBD2 agrees at 10 bases. CDR1 and CDR2 (germline): SGHVS, FQNEAQ. V lost 5 bases to trimming and J lost 1 base; unmatched junction nucleotides: 3. The CDR3 extends over 15 amino acids. The CDR3 spells CASSAGTSGTDTQYF. The DNA of the CDR3 is TGTGCCAGCAGCGCCGGGACTAGCGGCACAGATACGCAGTATTTT.

The rearrangement links TRBV5-1 to TRBJ2-7; no reliable D call. The CDR3 length is 14 residues. V lost 4 bases to trimming and J lost 0 bases, with 11 bases between them. Per the germline V gene, CDR1 is SGHRS and CDR2 is YFSETQ. The CDR3 DNA reads TGCGCCAGCAGCCCTATCGTTAGCTCCTACGAGCAGTACTTC. Amino acids: CASSPIVSSYEQYF.

The V gene is TRBV3-1 (or the pseudogene TRBV3-2), the J gene TRBJ2-2; the D is unclear. Germline CDR1 is LGHDT and CDR2 is YNNKEL (reference sequence). The CDR3 has 14 amino acids. Trimming stripped 1 base from V and 6 bases from J, with 9 bases between. Here the CDR3 reads CASSQARKAGELFF. CDR3 bases: TGTGCCAGCAGCCAAGCCAGGAAGGCCGGGGAGCTGTTTTTT.

The rearrangement uses TRBV4-2 and TRBJ2-6, with D possibly matching TRBD2 (5 bases). Germline-derived CDR1 and CDR2 are LGHNA and YNFKEQ. V lost 1 base and J 3 bases, leaving 10 bases between the germline ends. This CDR3 comprises 16 residues. In DNA form, the CDR3 reads TGTGCCAGCAGCCAAGTTGGCGGGTATGGGGCCAACGTCCTGACTTTC. This codes for CASSQVGGYGANVLTF.

The J gene is TRBJ2-3, the V gene TRBV13; 10 positions agree with TRBD2. The V gene's germline CDR1 is PRHDT and CDR2 FYEKMQ (reference sequence). The CDR3 has 18 residues. After removal of 2 bases from V and 2 bases from J, the junction contained 10 bases not matched to a gene. The CDR3 coding sequence is TGTGCCAGCAGCTTAAGTTTTAGCGGGAGGACCCTCACAGATACGCAGTATTTT. It specifies CASSLSFSGRTLTDTQYF.

The chain carries TRBV4-2 and TRBJ2-5; a weak D match, TRBD2 (6 bases). CDR1 and CDR2 from the germline V gene are LGHNA and YNFKEQ. The CDR3 spans 13 residues. Trimming pared 2 bases from V and 5 bases from J, leaving 9 bases between. For the CDR3, the DNA is TGTGCCAGCAGCCAAAACGGAGGGGAGACCCAGTACTTC. This translates into CASSQNGGETQYF.

This chain links TRBV7-3 with TRBJ2-2; D possibly corresponds to TRBD1 (6 bases). CDR1 is SGHTA and CDR2 is FQGTGA in the germline V gene. Trimming removed 6 bases from V and 4 bases from J, with 12 bases in between. The CDR3 covers 14 residues. The CDR3 loop is CASRAAGATGELFF. CDR3 nucleotides: TGTGCCAGCAGGGCCGCAGGGGCCACCGGGGAGCTGTTTTTT.

The V and J genes are TRBV6-1 and TRBJ1-3, with D uncertain. The germline CDR1 and CDR2 sequences are MNHNS and SASEGT. V shed 3 bases and J shed 3 bases, with 12 bases lying between them. This CDR3 is 15 amino acids long. As DNA, the CDR3 is TGTGCCAGCAGTGACCCTCTAGAGTATGGAAACACCATATATTTT. It encodes CASSDPLEYGNTIYF.

Here the CDR3 reads CAWSVPDRGVGELFF. The CDR3 nucleotides read TGTGCCTGGAGTGTCCCGGACAGGGGGGTCGGGGAGCTGTTTTTT. The chain employs TRBV30 and TRBJ2-2, with 10 bases lining up with TRBD1. From germline, CDR1 is GTSNPN and CDR2 SVGIG (reference sequence). V lost 0 bases and J lost 7; bases outside the gene matches: 5. The CDR3 length is 15 residues.

V and J are TRBV2 and TRBJ2-1; the D gene is possibly TRBD2 (5 bases). The CDR3 length is 17 residues. Germline CDR1 reads SNHLY; CDR2 reads FYNNEI. Trimming cost V 7 bases and J 4 bases, with 23 bases left between them. The CDR3 here is CASTKEGLLRVYNEQFF. The CDR3 DNA reads as TGTGCCAGCACCAAGGAAGGTTTATTGCGGGTTTACAATGAGCAGTTCTTC.

This chain connects TRBV7-3 to TRBJ2-3; TRBD2 matches at 8 bases. The length of the CDR3 is 15 residues. Per the germline V gene, CDR1 is SGHTA and CDR2 is FQGTGA. The V and J ends lost 6 bases and 2 bases, in that order; junction bases with no gene match: 7. CDR3 protein: CASSSRAGATDTQYF. The CDR3 nucleotides read TGTGCCAGCAGTTCCAGAGCGGGAGCCACAGATACGCAGTATTTT.

This sequence joins TRBV6-6 and TRBJ1-4, with 10 bases that match TRBD1. V trimming: 5 bases; J trimming: 3 bases; junction bases outside the gene matches: 9. Germline values: CDR1 MNHNY, CDR2 SVGAGI (reference sequence). The CDR3 length is 17 residues. CDR3 region: CASSPRGTGVSNEKLFF. The CDR3 DNA is TGTGCCAGCAGTCCACGGGGGACAGGGGTGTCTAATGAAAAACTGTTTTTT.

This chain joins TRBV19 and TRBJ1-1; D gene unclear. Germline values: CDR1 LNHDA, CDR2 SQIVND (reference sequence). The CDR3 is 13 amino acids. V was pared by 4 bases and J by 1 base, with 7 bases between. The CDR3 nucleotides are TGTGCCAGTAGTAGGGCGCAGAACACTGAAGCTTTCTTT. It is translated as CASSRAQNTEAFF.

This clone was seen a few times. The chain is built from TRBV25-1 and TRBJ1-6, with a tentative D call TRBD1 (6 bases). The CDR3 contains 15 residues. Germline-derived CDR1 and CDR2 are MGHDK and SYGVNS. The V end was cut by 1 base, the J end by 7 bases, with 11 bases between. CDR3 sequence: CASSEFRGKNSPLHF. The CDR3 nucleotides read TGTGCCAGCAGTGAATTTAGGGGGAAGAATTCACCCCTCCACTTT.

The rearrangement uses TRBV2 and TRBJ2-7; 7 nucleotides align to TRBD1. Trimming took 6 bases from V and 5 from J; bases not matched to a gene: 10. The CDR3 totals 14 residues. Germline V gives CDR1 SNHLY, CDR2 FYNNEI. CDR3 residues: CASSPQGTLDEQYF. Here the CDR3 DNA reads TGTGCCAGCAGCCCACAGGGGACCCTGGACGAGCAGTACTTC. Looking up the rest from reference TRBV2 and TRBJ2-7 gives the full variable domain: EPEVTQTPSHQVTQMGQEVILRCVPISNHLYFYWYRQILGQKVEFLVSFYNNEISEKSEIFDDQFSVERPDGSNFTLKIRSTKLEDSAMYFCASSPQGTLDEQYFGPGTRLTVT.

The chain joins TRBV28 to TRBJ2-1; D perhaps matches TRBD1 (6 bases). The V gene's germline CDR1 is MDHEN and CDR2 SYDVKM. The CDR3 runs to 15 residues. V lost 8 bases, J lost 7 bases, and 21 bases lay in between. The CDR3 loop reads CASVPISTGVNEQFF. Here the CDR3 DNA reads TGTGCCAGCGTTCCCATCTCGACAGGAGTGAATGAGCAGTTCTTC.

The rearrangement links TRBV5-1 to TRBJ2-7, with D possibly TRBD1 on 6 matching bases. V lost 0 bases and J 0 bases, leaving 13 bases between the germline ends. The CDR3 contains 16 residues. Germline values: CDR1 SGHRS, CDR2 YFSETQ. The CDR3 DNA reads as TGCGCCAGCAGCTTGGGGGGTTCACAGGGCTCCTACGAGCAGTACGTC. This codes for CASSLGGSQGSYEQYV.

The chain links TRBV11-2 to TRBJ1-2; D not resolved. Trimming left V 1 base short and J 8 bases short, with 23 bases between. The CDR3 is 17 amino acids. The germline V gene encodes CDR1 SGHAT and CDR2 FQNNGV. The CDR3 sequence is CASSLVDFSGEHEGYTF. CDR3 DNA sequence: TGTGCCAGCAGCTTAGTGGATTTTAGCGGGGAACACGAAGGCTACACCTTC. Full variable domain (remainder filled in from reference TRBV11-2 and TRBJ1-2): EAGVAQSPRYKIIEKRQSVAFWCNPISGHATLYWYQQILGQGPKLLIQFQNNGVVDDSQLPKDRFSAERLKGVDSTLKIQPAKLEDSAVYLCASSLVDFSGEHEGYTFGSGTRLTVV.

This chain uses TRBV4-1 with TRBJ1-5; TRBD1 aligns across 8 bases. Germline CDR1 is MGHRA and CDR2 is YSYEKL. V trimming: 3 bases; J trimming: 7 bases; junction bases outside the gene matches: 8. The CDR3 contains 15 residues. CDR3 region: CASSQSGQGRQPQHF. The CDR3, as DNA: TGCGCCAGCAGCCAGTCAGGACAGGGCCGACAGCCCCAGCATTTT.